This T cell receptor beta chain was profiled in a study of OX40 agonist ivuxolimab in advanced cancers. The protocol was immunoSEQ multiplex PCR, while the TCRdb copy is restricted to in-frame clones and leaves out a portion. The sample carries about 38,000 clones, about 80% recorded once. CDR1 MGHDK and CDR2 SYGVNS come from the germline V gene. The CDR3 is 14 amino acids. V lost 7 bases and J 2 bases, leaving 15 bases between the germline ends. V is TRBV25-1 and J is TRBJ2-7; no clear D. The TCR originated in an adult with an advanced solid tumor such as melanoma, head and neck, liver or kidney cancer. Specimen: CD4+ or CD8+ T cells sorted from blood, collected in a trial of the OX40 agonist ivuxolimab. CDR3 amino acids: CASTHSGPPYEQYF. Written as DNA, the CDR3 is TGTGCCAGCACCCACTCAGGTCCCCCCTACGAGCAGTACTTC.